This is a list of T cell receptor beta chains from one sample in a study of monozygotic twins with inflammatory bowel disease. From the 5' RACE reads, TCRdb lists one entry per CDR3 protein and no DNA. The sample spans approximately 330,000 distinct CDR3 sequences; the ten largest clones claim 2% to 2.5%. Sequenced: blood. The receptors derive from a human donor with ulcerative colitis or Crohn's disease, or a healthy co-twin of an affected twin (not recorded which). The CDR3 runs from the conserved cysteine through the conserved F or W.

CDR3 protein	J gene	V gene
CSAPDDREVGPLHF	TRBJ1-6	TRBV20-1
CASSPREGQETQYF	TRBJ2-5	TRBV28
CASIMRPPIVEKLFF	TRBJ1-4	TRBV7-9
CASSLQGPDTGELFF	TRBJ2-2	TRBV5-1
CASSPTEAYEQYF	TRBJ2-7	TRBV3-1
CASRTSGIRTDTQYF	TRBJ2-3	TRBV2
CSAGGLARNEQFF	TRBJ2-1	TRBV20-1
CASSQDVQGKTQYF	TRBJ2-5	TRBV4-1
CAIRGLTAYEQYF	TRBJ2-7	TRBV10-3
CASQKNVPSSPSTDTQYF	TRBJ2-3	TRBV6-1
CASSAWNQETQYF	TRBJ2-5	TRBV5-1
CASSIISGELFF	TRBJ2-2	TRBV7-2
CASSQPSGNTIYF	TRBJ1-3	TRBV14
CASSTSGGLAYEQYF	TRBJ2-7	TRBV7-9
CASSLEGGSGNTIYF	TRBJ1-3	TRBV7-2
CSAHGRVAYEQYF	TRBJ2-7	TRBV20-1
CASSFGQAGYEQYF	TRBJ2-7	TRBV11-2
CSATDPGRDYSNQPQHF	TRBJ1-5	TRBV20-1
CASSFTPANSPLHF	TRBJ1-6	TRBV9
CSANLAGRHHEQFF	TRBJ2-1	TRBV20-1
CASRGGRSSYNEQFF	TRBJ2-1	TRBV5-1
CASSPGQGIRGYTF	TRBJ1-2	TRBV5-1
CASSTGIQETQYF	TRBJ2-5	TRBV11-2
CASSLGEPWEQFF	TRBJ2-1	TRBV5-5
CASSLTVPNTEAFF	TRBJ1-1	TRBV5-1
CASSLARAADEKLFF	TRBJ1-4	TRBV7-6
CASSRLVQETQYF	TRBJ2-5	TRBV5-1
CSAPSATRLNTEAFF	TRBJ1-1	TRBV20-1